One T cell receptor (beta chain) is described in this entry. No antigen is known for it. No much larger clonotype is one base removed from it; base qualities were not supplied. The record originates from a study of blood T cell repertoires in COVID-19 (TCRdb year 2020). Turning to the overall study: Samples covering the acute and convalescent phases of COVID-19 were provided by collaborators in the United States, Italy and Spain. The dataset comprised deeply sampled blood TCRbeta repertoires from subjects exposed to, actively infected with, or recovered from COVID-19. The material from the prospective study consisted of cDNA or gDNA derived from T cells, B-cell-depleted T cells, or PBMCs. Where available, HLA class I and class II types were obtained from metadata supplied by the sample provider rather than from assay-based typing. The samples were drawn from the first 160 participants of the ongoing ImmuneRACE study and from 1,254 subjects provided by 6 global collaborators. Nearly every sample came with metadata listing a de-identified subject ID, COVID-19 status, age in years and sex. The repertoires were made available in a free public database intended to serve as a resource for research on the immune response to SARS-CoV-2. Study-level results and caveats: How much clinical and demographic metadata was included differed by source and by participant, and the metadata was provided uncurated.

Trimming takes 3 bases off V and 4 bases off J; junction bases not matched to a gene: 9. The germline V gene (reference sequence) supplies CDR1 LGHDT and CDR2 YNNKEL. The CDR3 sequence holds 17 residues, the cysteine and phenylalanine included. Solely the CDR3 DNA is kept, with 51 bases framed from the first base. One collaborating source in Seattle enrolled patients while the patients were actively infected and followed the patients over time throughout the course of disease. Whole blood was collected in K2EDTA tubes by collaborating institutions according to the institutions' own protocols. Collaborator samples were shipped for TCRbeta analysis as frozen whole blood, isolated PBMCs, or DNA extracted from either sample type. The immunoSEQ Assay, a bias-controlled multiplex PCR, was used to amplify TCRbeta CDR3 regions from genomic DNA. The source study handled its data this way. The number of nucleated cells in each sample was estimated from the amplification of reference gene primers within the assay. To quantify the absolute abundance of each unique TCRbeta CDR3 rearrangement, sequence reads were collapsed and filtered. Productive Simpson clonality was computed per sample as the square root of Simpson's diversity index over productive rearrangements. TCRdb obtained this table from immuneACCESS and retained in-frame rearrangements with V and J assigned. These tables miss some clones; where compared with another copy, unresolved V genes account for less than half of the shortfall, and the remainder is unexplained. V, J and clone size derive from that table, while D and trimming were established from the DNA sequence. This sample is represented by 390,000 or so clones; approximately 88% of them were singletons. Of the sample, about 3% falls within the top ten clones.

This TCR was sampled from a woman in her twenties or thirties with COVID-19, enrolled during active disease. The source material was peripheral blood. The sequence links TRBV3-1 (or the pseudogene TRBV3-2) to TRBJ1-4; TRBD1 matches 9 bases in the middle. The CDR3 region: CASSHWGGQGHNEKLFF. The DNA is TGTGCCAGCAGCCATTGGGGTGGACAGGGGCATAATGAAAAACTGTTTTTT.